The sequence of this T cell receptor beta chain was determined in a study of blood T cell repertoires in COVID-19. The wider study: PBMCs, B-cell-depleted T cells, or T cells provided the cDNA or gDNA that made up the material.

Original processing notes: Cell counts per sample came from amplifying reference gene primers. Assay used: immunoSEQ multiplex PCR; TCRdb lists only in-frame clones, some missing. That table supplies the V and J calls and clone size; D and trimming were determined from the DNA. In the table there are approximately 230,000 clones, approximately 83% of which are singletons. The CDR3 has 12 residues. Germline CDR1 reads MDHEN; CDR2 reads SYDVKM. Trimming took 4 bases from V and 14 from J, leaving 12 bases between them. The specimen was peripheral blood. This rearrangement joins TRBV28 to TRBJ1-6; TRBD1 is a possible D gene (5 bases). The TCR sequence derives from a man at least 80 years old with acute or convalescent COVID-19. CDR3: CASSYQGVSLHF. The CDR3 DNA sequence: TGTGCCAGCAGTTATCAAGGGGTTTCCCTCCACTTT.